The entry that follows covers one T cell receptor (beta chain) sequence. Its target is not known. The data derive from a study of identical twins. The study's findings and limits: Cord blood's abundant beta clonotypes had fewer insertions, unlike memory repertoires. These conclusions were based on statistical analysis (cross-sectional, not following the same donors).

One entry per CDR3 protein results from TCRdb running MiXCR on the 5' RACE reads. The table lists some 1,600,000 distinct CDR3 sequences, about 32% of them singletons. Per germline, CDR1 SGDLS and CDR2 YYNGEE. The length of the CDR3 is 16 residues. Germline trimming cut 0 bases from V and 5 bases from J; bases unmatched to any gene: 8. The TCR sequence derives from a newborn girl in good health. This chain uses TRBV9 with TRBJ2-5, with 9 bases matching TRBD2. Sequenced sample: cord blood. The CDR3 sequence: CASSVAPSGRIETQYF. Written as DNA, the CDR3 is TGTGCCAGCAGCGTAGCGCCCAGCGGGAGGATCGAGACCCAGTACTTC.